This record covers a single TCR gamma chain. Taking its sample share into account, this clone is large (0.1 to 1%). No cognate antigen has been identified for it. Per-base quality was not reported, and no clone a single base away is much larger than it. This sample includes further DNA sequences coding for the same CDR3. The data are from a study of gamma-delta chains in newborns, infants, children (dated by TCRdb to between 2018 and 2021). As for the study more broadly: According to the study title, microbial exposure causes polyclonal expansion of innate gammadelta T cells right after birth. How innate gammadelta T cell populations in human newborns were shaped by microbial exposure immediately after birth was investigated in the study.

Sequencing relied on an Illumina MiSeq. Clones were re-identified by TCRdb from the public reads with CATT, and rows with the same DNA were merged. The sample contains about 500 gamma-chain clones, just over 40% of them found a single time. Approximately 29% of the sample lies in the top ten. The germline V end is reduced by 0 bases and the J end by 4 bases; junction bases left unmatched: 3. The CDR3 runs 17 residues from the cysteine to the phenylalanine. The CDR3 DNA has 51 bases and is translated from base 1. The germline V gene (reference sequence) supplies CDR1 GITISATS and CDR2 ISYDGTV. The receptor was derived from a child who was a newborn, infant or young child, either healthy, febrile or measles-vaccinated (not recorded which). This receptor chain uses TRGV9 and TRGJP. Because TCRdb records no J gene, it was assigned here through a match of the DNA to germline. The sample taken for sequencing was blood. Read as DNA, the sequence is TGTGCCTTGTGGGAGGTGCAACAAGAGTTGGGCAAAAAAATCAAGGTATTT. This codes for CALWEVQQELGKKIKVF.